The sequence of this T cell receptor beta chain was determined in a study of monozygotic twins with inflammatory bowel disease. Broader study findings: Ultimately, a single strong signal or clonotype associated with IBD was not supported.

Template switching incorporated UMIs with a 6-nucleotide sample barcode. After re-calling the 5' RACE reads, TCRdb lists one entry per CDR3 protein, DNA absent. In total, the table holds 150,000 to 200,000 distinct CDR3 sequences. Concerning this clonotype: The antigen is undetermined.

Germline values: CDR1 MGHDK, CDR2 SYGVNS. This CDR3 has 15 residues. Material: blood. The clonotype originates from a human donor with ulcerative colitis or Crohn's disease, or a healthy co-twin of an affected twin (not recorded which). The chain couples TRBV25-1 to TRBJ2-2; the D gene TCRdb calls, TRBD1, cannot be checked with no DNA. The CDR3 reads CASSDPTGPTGELFF.